What follows are 10 T cell receptor beta chains derived from one specimen sequenced in a study of T cell changes during pregnancy in multiple sclerosis. The repertoire was sequenced with immunoSEQ multiplex PCR; TCRdb's copy has only in-frame clones and lacks some. The sample lists some 39,000 clones; roughly 90% were seen once. The input for sequencing was CD8+ T cells from peripheral blood mononuclear cells, taken in the first trimester of pregnancy. These receptors were obtained from a female donor with multiple sclerosis, enrolled in a pregnancy study.

This clone occurred once. The genes are TRBV27 and TRBJ2-2, with TRBD1 identical over 8 bases. CDR3 size: 14 residues. Per the germline V gene, CDR1 is MNHEY and CDR2 is SMNVEV (reference sequence). Trimming cost V 10 bases and J 4 bases; bases outside gene matches: 8. The CDR3 spells CATHKQGGTGELFF. CDR3 nucleotides: TGTGCCACCCATAAACAGGGGGGCACCGGGGAGCTGTTTTTT.

The sample holds many counts of this clone. The rearrangement uses TRBV2 and TRBJ2-7; 9 bases fit TRBD1. Germline V gene lookup returns CDR1 SNHLY and CDR2 FYNNEI. The J segment lost 3 bases and the V segment lost 7 bases, leaving 7 bases of the junction unmatched. CDR3 length: 14 amino acids. The chain's CDR3 is CASIEGTGLYEQYF. In nucleotides, the CDR3 is TGTGCCAGCATCGAAGGGACAGGGCTCTACGAGCAGTACTTC.

The V gene is TRBV4-2, the J gene TRBJ2-3; 7 bases agree with TRBD2. Germline assignment: CDR1 LGHNA and CDR2 YNFKEQ. The J segment lost 7 bases and the V segment lost 6 bases, leaving 16 bases of the junction unmatched. This CDR3 has 16 residues. CDR3 residues: CASRTSGGEMRNTQYF. The CDR3 DNA follows: TGTGCCAGCAGGACTTCGGGGGGTGAGATGAGGAATACGCAGTATTTT.

The CDR3 DNA is TGTGCCAGTGCGGGGGTGACAAATTCACCCCTCCACTTT. It translates to CASAGVTNSPLHF. The chain is built from TRBV19 and TRBJ1-6, with TRBD1 as a possible D gene (5 bases). The CDR3 length is 13 residues. Germline V gene data show CDR1 as LNHDA and CDR2 as SQIVND (reference sequence). V lost 8 bases to trimming and J lost 7 bases, with 12 bases between them.

The chain links TRBV29-1 to TRBJ1-5; D gene ambiguous. The CDR3 spans 13 residues. Trimming removed 5 bases from V and 7 bases from J, with 15 bases in between. Germline V gene lookup returns CDR1 SQVTM and CDR2 ANQGSEA. CDR3: CSVPAGKRQPQHF. CDR3 coding DNA: TGCAGCGTTCCGGCGGGGAAACGACAGCCCCAGCATTTT.

The chain joins TRBV5-6 to TRBJ1-2; TRBD1 aligns across 10 bases. Looked up from germline, CDR1 is SGHDT and CDR2 is YYEEEE. There are 15 residues in the CDR3. V trimming: 3 bases; J trimming: 6 bases; junction bases outside the gene matches: 8. The DNA for the CDR3 is TGTGCCAGCAGCTACGGGACAGGGGCAGTGGATGGCTACACCTTC. Its protein is CASSYGTGAVDGYTF.

The rearrangement joins TRBV5-6 to TRBJ2-7; D might be TRBD2 (6 bases). The CDR3 totals 13 residues. Germline V gene lookup returns CDR1 SGHDT and CDR2 YYEEEE. V dropped 5 bases and J dropped 1 base, with 10 bases sitting between them. DNA for the CDR3: TGTGCCAGCAGTAGGAGGGGATCCTACGAGCAGTACTTC. This sequence encodes CASSRRGSYEQYF.

This clone appeared once. The chain joins TRBV9 to TRBJ2-3, with D tentatively TRBD1 (6 bases). The CDR3 extends over 15 amino acids. Trimming removed 2 bases at V and 3 bases at J, with 13 bases between. Germline CDR1 and CDR2: SGDLS and YYNGEE. Here the CDR3 reads CASSVRGGTTDTQYF. In nucleotides, the CDR3 is TGTGCCAGCAGCGTTAGAGGGGGTACGACAGATACGCAGTATTTT.

V usage is TRBV29-1 and J usage is TRBJ1-2; D not resolved. Germline V gene lookup returns CDR1 SQVTM and CDR2 ANQGSEA. Trimming left V 2 bases short and J 6 bases short, with 4 bases between. The CDR3 runs 10 residues. CDR3 loop: CSVEQNGYTF. Here the CDR3 DNA reads TGCAGCGTTGAACAGAATGGCTACACCTTC.

J is TRBJ1-6 and V is TRBV19; TRBD1 is a possible D gene (5 bases). The CDR3 totals 13 residues. CDR1 is LNHDA, CDR2 SQIVND, per germline (reference sequence). Trimming pared 7 bases from V and 8 bases from J, leaving 12 bases between. The CDR3 nucleotides are TGTGCCAGTAAGGGGAACTTTTATTCACCCCTCCACTTT. Translation gives CASKGNFYSPLHF.